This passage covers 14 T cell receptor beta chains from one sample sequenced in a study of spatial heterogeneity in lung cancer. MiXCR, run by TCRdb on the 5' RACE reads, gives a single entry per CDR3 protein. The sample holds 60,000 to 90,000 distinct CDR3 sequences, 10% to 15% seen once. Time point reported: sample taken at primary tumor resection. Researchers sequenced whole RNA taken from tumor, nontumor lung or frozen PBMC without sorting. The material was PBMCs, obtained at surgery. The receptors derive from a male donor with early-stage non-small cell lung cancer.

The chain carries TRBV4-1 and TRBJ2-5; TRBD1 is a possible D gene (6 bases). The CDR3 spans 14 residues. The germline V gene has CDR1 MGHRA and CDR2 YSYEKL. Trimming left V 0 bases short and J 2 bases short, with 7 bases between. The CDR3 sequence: CASSQDDRQETQYF. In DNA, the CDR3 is TGCGCCAGCAGCCAAGACGACAGGCAAGAGACCCAGTACTTC.

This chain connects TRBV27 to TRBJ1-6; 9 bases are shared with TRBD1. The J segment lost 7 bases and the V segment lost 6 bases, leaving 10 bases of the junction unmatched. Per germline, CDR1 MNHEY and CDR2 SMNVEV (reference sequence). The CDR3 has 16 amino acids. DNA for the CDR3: TGTGCCAGCAGCAACCGGGGACAGGGTCGAAATTCACCCCTCCACTTT. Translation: CASSNRGQGRNSPLHF.

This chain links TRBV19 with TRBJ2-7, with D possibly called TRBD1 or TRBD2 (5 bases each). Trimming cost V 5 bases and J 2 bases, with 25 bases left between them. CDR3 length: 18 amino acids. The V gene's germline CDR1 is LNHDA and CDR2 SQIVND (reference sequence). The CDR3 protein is CASSRRGRTRQGPYEQYF. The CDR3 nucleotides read TGTGCCAGTAGTCGCCGTGGCCGGACTCGCCAGGGACCCTACGAGCAGTACTTC.

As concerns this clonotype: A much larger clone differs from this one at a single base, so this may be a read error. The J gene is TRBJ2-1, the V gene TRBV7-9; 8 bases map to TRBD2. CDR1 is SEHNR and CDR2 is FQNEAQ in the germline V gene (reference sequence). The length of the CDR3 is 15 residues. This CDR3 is CTSSLGTSRHTEQFF. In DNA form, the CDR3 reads TGTACCAGCAGCTTAGGGACTAGTCGCCATACTGAGCAGTTCTTC.

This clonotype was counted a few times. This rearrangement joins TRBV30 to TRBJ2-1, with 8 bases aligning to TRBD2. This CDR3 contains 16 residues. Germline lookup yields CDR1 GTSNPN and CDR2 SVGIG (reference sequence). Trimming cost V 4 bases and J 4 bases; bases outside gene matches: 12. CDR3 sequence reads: CAWNPAGTRRYNEQFF. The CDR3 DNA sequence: TGTGCCTGGAATCCCGCCGGGACTAGACGATACAATGAGCAGTTCTTC. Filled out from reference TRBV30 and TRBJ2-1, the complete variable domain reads SQTIHQWPATLVQPVGSPLSLECTVEGTSNPNLYWYRQAAGRGLQLLFYSVGIGQISSEVPQNLSASRPQDRQFILSSKKLLLSDSGFYLCAWNPAGTRRYNEQFFGPGTRLTVL.

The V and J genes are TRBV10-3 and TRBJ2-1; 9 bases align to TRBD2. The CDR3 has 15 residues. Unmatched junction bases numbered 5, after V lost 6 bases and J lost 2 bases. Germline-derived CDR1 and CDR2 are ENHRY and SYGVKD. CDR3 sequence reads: CAIRPSGTPYNEQFF. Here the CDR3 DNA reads TGTGCCATCAGGCCTAGCGGGACCCCCTACAATGAGCAGTTCTTC.

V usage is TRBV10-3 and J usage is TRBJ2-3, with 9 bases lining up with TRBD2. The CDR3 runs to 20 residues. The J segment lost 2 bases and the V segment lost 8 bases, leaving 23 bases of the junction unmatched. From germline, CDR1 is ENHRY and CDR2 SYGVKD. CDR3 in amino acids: CAIGLRLAGAPGGLTDTQYF. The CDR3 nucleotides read TGTGCCATCGGGCTTCGTTTAGCGGGAGCTCCGGGGGGACTCACAGATACGCAGTATTTT.

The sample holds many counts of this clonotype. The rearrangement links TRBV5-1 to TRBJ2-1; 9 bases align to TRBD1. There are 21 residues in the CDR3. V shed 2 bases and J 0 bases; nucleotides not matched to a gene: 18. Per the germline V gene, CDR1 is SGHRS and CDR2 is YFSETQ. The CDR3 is CASSFPSDRGGMVSSYNEQFF. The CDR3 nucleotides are TGCGCCAGCAGCTTCCCTTCGGACAGGGGAGGAATGGTATCCTCCTACAATGAGCAGTTCTTC.

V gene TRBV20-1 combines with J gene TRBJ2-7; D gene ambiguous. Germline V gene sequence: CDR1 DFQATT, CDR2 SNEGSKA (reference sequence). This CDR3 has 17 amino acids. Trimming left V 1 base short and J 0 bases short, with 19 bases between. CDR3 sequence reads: CSARGLLGRASSYEQYF. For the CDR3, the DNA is TGCAGTGCTAGAGGCCTCTTAGGACGGGCGAGCTCCTACGAGCAGTACTTC.

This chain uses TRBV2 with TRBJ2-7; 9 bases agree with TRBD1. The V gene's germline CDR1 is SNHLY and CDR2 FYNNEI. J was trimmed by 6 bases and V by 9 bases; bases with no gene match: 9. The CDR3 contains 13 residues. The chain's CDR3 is CASGGTGPTEQYF. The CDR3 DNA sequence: TGTGCCAGTGGGGGGACAGGGCCCACCGAGCAGTACTTC.

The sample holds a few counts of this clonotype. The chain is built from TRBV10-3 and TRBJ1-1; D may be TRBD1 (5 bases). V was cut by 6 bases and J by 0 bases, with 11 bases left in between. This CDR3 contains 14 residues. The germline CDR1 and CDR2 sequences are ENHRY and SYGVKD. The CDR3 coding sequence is TGTGCCATCAGCGCTCAGGGTATGAACACTGAAGCTTTCTTT. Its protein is CAISAQGMNTEAFF.

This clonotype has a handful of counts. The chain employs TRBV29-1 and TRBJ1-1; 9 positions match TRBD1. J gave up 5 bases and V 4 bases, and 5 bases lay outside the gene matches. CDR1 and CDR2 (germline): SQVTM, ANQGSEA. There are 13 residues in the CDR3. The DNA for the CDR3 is TGCAGCGTTGTGAGACAGGGGGGAACTGAAGCTTTCTTT. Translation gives CSVVRQGGTEAFF. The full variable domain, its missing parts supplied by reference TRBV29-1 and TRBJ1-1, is SAVISQKPSRDICQRGTSLTIQCQVDSQVTMMFWYRQQPGQSLTLIATANQGSEATYESGFVIDKFPISRPNLTFSTLTVSNMSPEDSSIYLCSVVRQGGTEAFFGQGTRLTVV.

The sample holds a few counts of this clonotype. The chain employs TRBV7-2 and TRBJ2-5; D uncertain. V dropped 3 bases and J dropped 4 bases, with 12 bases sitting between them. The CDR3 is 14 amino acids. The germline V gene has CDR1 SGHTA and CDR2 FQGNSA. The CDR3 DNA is TGTGCCAGCAGCTTTAGTCCCCATGGAGAGACCCAGTACTTC. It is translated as CASSFSPHGETQYF.

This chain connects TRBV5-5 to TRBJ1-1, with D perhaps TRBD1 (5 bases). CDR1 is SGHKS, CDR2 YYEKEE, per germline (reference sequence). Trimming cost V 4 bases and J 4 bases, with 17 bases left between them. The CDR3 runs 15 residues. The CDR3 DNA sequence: TGTGCCAGCAGCCGAGCCGGGACTTCCAGCACTGAAGCTTTCTTT. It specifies CASSRAGTSSTEAFF. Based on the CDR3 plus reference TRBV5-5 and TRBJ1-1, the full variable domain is DAGVTQSPTHLIKTRGQQVTLRCSPISGHKSVSWYQQVLGQGPQFIFQYYEKEERGRGNFPDRFSARQFPNYSSELNVNALLLGDSALYLCASSRAGTSSTEAFFGQGTRLTVV.